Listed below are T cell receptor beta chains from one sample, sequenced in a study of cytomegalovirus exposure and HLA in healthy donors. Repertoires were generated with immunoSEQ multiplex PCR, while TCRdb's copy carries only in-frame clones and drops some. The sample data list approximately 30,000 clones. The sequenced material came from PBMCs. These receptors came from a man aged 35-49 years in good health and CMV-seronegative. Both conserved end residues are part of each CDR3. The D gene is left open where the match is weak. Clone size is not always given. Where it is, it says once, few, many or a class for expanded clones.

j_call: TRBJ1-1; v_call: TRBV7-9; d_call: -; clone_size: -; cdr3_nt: TGTGCCAGCAGCTACCAGGAGGTTGAAGCTTTCTTT; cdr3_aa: CASSYQEVEAFF
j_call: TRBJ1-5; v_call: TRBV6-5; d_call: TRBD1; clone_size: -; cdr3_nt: TGTGCCAGTACAGGGGGCAACAATCAGCCCCAGCATTTT; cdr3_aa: CASTGGNNQPQHF
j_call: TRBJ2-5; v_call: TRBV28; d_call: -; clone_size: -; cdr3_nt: TGTGCCAGCAGTCCTTTGACTAGGTCCGAGACCCAGTACTTC; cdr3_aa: CASSPLTRSETQYF
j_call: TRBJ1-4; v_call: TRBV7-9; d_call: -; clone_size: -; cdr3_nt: TGTGCCAGCAGCCGGGTCACCTCCAATGAAAAACTGTTTTTT; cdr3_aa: CASSRVTSNEKLFF
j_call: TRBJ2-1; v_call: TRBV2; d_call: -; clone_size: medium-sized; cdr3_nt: TGTGCCAGCAGCCTCGACAGCTCCTACAATGAGCAGTTCTTC; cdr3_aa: CASSLDSSYNEQFF
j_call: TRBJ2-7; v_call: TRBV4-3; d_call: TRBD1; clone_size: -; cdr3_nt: TGCGCCAGCAGCCAAGATAACAGGGGGGCCTACGAGCAGTACTTC; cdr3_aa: CASSQDNRGAYEQYF
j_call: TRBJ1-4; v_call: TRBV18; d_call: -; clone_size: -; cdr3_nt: TGTGCCAGCTCAACCGGGAATATACTCGTGGAACTGTTTTTT; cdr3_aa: CASSTGNILVELFF
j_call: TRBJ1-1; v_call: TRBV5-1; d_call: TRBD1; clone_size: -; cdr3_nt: TGCGCCAGCAGCTTCCAGGGGGTTCCGAACACTGAAGCTTTCTTT; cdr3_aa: CASSFQGVPNTEAFF
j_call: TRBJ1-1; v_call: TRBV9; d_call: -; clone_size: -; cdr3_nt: TGTGCCAGCAGCGTAGTTACAGGCCCCACTGAAGCTTTCTTT; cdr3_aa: CASSVVTGPTEAFF
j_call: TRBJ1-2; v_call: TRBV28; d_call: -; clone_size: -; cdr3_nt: TGTGCCAGCAGAAATGGAATTAGGGGAAGCTACACCTTC; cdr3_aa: CASRNGIRGSYTF
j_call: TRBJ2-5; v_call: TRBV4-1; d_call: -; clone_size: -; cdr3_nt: TGCGCCAGCAGCCAAGAAGAAGGGGGTGAAACCCAGTACTTC; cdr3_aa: CASSQEEGGETQYF
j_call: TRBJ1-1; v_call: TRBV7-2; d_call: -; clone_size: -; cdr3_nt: TGTGCCAGCGCCGGCGGGAGGTGGAACACTGAAGCTTTCTTT; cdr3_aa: CASAGGRWNTEAFF
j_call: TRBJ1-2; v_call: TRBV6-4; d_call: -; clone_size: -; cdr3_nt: TGTGCCAGCAAGGGACAACCTGCCGGTGGCTACACCTTC; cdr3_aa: CASKGQPAGGYTF
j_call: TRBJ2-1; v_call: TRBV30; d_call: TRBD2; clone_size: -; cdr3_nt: TGTGCCTGGAGTAGAATCGGGGTAGCGGGGGGCTCCGACAATGAGCAGTTCTTC; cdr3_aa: CAWSRIGVAGGSDNEQFF